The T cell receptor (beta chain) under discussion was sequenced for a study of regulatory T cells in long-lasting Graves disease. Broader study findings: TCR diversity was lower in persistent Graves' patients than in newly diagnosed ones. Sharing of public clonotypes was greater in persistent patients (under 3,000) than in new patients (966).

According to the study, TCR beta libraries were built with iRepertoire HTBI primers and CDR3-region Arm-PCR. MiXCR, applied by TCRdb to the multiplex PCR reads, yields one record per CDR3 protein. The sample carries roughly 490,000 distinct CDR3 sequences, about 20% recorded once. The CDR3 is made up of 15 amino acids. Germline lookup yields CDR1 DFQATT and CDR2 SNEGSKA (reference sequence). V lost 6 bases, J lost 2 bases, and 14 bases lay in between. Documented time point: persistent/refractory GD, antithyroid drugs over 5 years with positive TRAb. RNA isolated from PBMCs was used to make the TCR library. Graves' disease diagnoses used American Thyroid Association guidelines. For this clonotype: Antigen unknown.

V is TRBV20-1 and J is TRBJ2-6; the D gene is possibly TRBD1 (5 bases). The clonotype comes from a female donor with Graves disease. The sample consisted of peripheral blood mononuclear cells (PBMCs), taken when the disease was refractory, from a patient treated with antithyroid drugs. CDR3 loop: CSARAGNTGANVLTF. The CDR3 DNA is TGCAGTGCAAGGGCAGGGAACACTGGGGCCAACGTCCTGACTTTC.